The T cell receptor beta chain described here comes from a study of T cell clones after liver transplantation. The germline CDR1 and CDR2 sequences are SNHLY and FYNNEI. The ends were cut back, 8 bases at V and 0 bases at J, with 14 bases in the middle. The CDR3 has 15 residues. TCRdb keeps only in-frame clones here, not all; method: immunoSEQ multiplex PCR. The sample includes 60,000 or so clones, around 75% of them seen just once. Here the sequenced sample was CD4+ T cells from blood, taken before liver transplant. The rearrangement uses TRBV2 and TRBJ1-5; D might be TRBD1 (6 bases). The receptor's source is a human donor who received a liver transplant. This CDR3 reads CASRGGWDSNQPQHF. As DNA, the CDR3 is TGTGCCAGCCGGGGGGGCTGGGATAGCAATCAGCCCCAGCATTTT.